This TCR beta chain was sequenced in a study of blood T cell repertoires in COVID-19. Across the whole study: Collection of acute and convalescent COVID-19 samples took place in the United States, Italy and Spain.

The authors' processing: Amplification from reference gene primers served as the basis for estimated nucleated cell counts. Measured with immunoSEQ multiplex PCR; TCRdb has only the in-frame clones, and not every one. The DNA gave D and trimming, while V, J and clone size come from that table. The sample has approximately 220,000 clones, about 87% seen once. Trimming left V 0 bases short and J 7 bases short, with 12 bases between. Per the germline V gene, CDR1 is GTSNPN and CDR2 is SVGIG (reference sequence). The CDR3 spans 14 residues. The clonotype was recovered from a woman in her thirties with acute COVID-19. The rearrangement links TRBV30 to TRBJ2-2, with D possibly matching TRBD2 (5 bases). Sequences were obtained from PBMCs or T cells enriched from blood (not recorded which). CDR3 region: CAWSVSWRNGELFF. CDR3 nucleotide sequence: TGTGCCTGGAGTGTAAGTTGGAGGAACGGGGAGCTGTTTTTT. The variable domain in full, completed from reference TRBV30 and TRBJ2-2, reads SQTIHQWPATLVQPVGSPLSLECTVEGTSNPNLYWYRQAAGRGLQLLFYSVGIGQISSEVPQNLSASRPQDRQFILSSKKLLLSDSGFYLCAWSVSWRNGELFFGEGSRLTVL.